This T cell receptor beta chain is from a study of response to subunit inactivated influenza vaccine. CDR3 size: 14 residues. Germline assignment: CDR1 SGHVS and CDR2 FNYEAQ. The V and J ends lost 2 bases and 3 bases respectively, with 10 bases between them. TCRdb re-called the RT-PCR reads through MiXCR, storing one row per CDR3 protein. The table records just under 550,000 distinct CDR3 sequences, roughly 23% of them present only once. This clonotype has just a few counts. The same data also went into a second study, on T cells expressing NK-cell markers. As that report states: What made the TCR beta cDNA was 5'RACE template switching with UMIs. HCMV specificity was not established for the expanded NKG2C+ T cell clones.

The chain recombines TRBV7-6 with TRBJ1-1; D ambiguous. This TCR came from a man aged 50 to 60 who received an inactivated influenza vaccine. Sequencing was performed on CD4+ T cells sorted from PBMCs, taken 11 to 12 days after vaccination. Here the CDR3 reads CASSLRGYDTEAFF. The CDR3 DNA is TGTGCCAGCAGCTTAAGAGGGTATGACACTGAAGCTTTCTTT.